The 31 T cell receptor beta chains below were found in one sample sequenced in a study of T cell responses to AZD1222 COVID-19 vaccine. Produced via immunoSEQ multiplex PCR; TCRdb's table is partial and in-frame only. The sample has about 120,000 clones, about 92% seen once. The sequences come from peripheral blood, collected 28 days after the second AZD1222 dose. The origin of the receptors is an adult who received the AZD1222 COVID-19 vaccine.

The J gene is TRBJ1-2, the V gene TRBV29-1, with unresolved D. Germline V lookup: CDR1 SQVTM, CDR2 ANQGSEA. Trimming left V 6 bases short and J 4 bases short, with 12 bases between. The CDR3 is 12 residues long. The CDR3 protein is CSVQRAVYGYTF. The DNA of the CDR3 is TGCAGCGTCCAGCGAGCGGTCTATGGCTACACCTTC.

The chain recombines TRBV7-2 with TRBJ2-7; no clear D. V was pared by 1 base and J by 3 bases, with 13 bases between. Germline V CDR1 and CDR2: SGHTA, FQGNSA. The CDR3 sequence is 15 residues long. The CDR3 DNA reads TGTGCCAGCAGCTTAGGAGTCACCTACTACTACGAGCAGTACTTC. Translation gives CASSLGVTYYYEQYF.

DNA of the CDR3: TGTGCCAGCAGCTCACAAGACAGAAATCAGCCCCAGCATTTT. Translated, it gives CASSSQDRNQPQHF. The chain links TRBV7-8 to TRBJ1-5, with a possible D match to TRBD1 (5 bases). The CDR3 length is 14 residues. V was cut by 4 bases and J by 4 bases, with 11 bases left in between. Germline-derived CDR1 and CDR2 are SGHVS and FQNEAQ.

The rearrangement uses TRBV6-2 or TRBV6-3 and TRBJ2-1; D is unclear. Trimming stripped 6 bases from V and 3 bases from J, with 21 bases between. CDR3 size: 17 residues. CDR1 and CDR2 (germline): MNHEY, SVGEGT. The CDR3 region is CASSPVLSLGYYNEQFF. In nucleotides, the CDR3 is TGTGCCAGCAGCCCGGTGCTTTCGTTAGGGTACTACAATGAGCAGTTCTTC.

The V and J genes are TRBV5-1 and TRBJ2-2; 7 nucleotides match TRBD1. The CDR3 is 15 amino acids. In germline, CDR1 is SGHRS, CDR2 YFSETQ. Trimming took 4 bases from V and 1 from J; bases not matched to a gene: 4. CDR3 nucleotide sequence: TGCGCCAGCAGCCGTAGACAGGGGAACACCGGGGAGCTGTTTTTT. As protein: CASSRRQGNTGELFF.

This chain joins TRBV7-3 and TRBJ2-3; no clear D. V gave up 3 bases and J gave up 0 bases, with 10 bases separating them. Looked up from germline, CDR1 is SGHTA and CDR2 is FQGTGA. The CDR3 has 15 amino acids. The CDR3 coding sequence is TGTGCCAGCAGCTTTTGGGGATCTAGCACAGATACGCAGTATTTT. It yields the protein CASSFWGSSTDTQYF.

V is TRBV3-1 (or the pseudogene TRBV3-2) and J is TRBJ2-1; perhaps TRBD2 as D (6 bases). V was shortened by 4 bases and J by 8 bases, with 21 bases between the two germline ends. The germline V gene encodes CDR1 LGHDT and CDR2 YNNKEL (reference sequence). This CDR3 has 16 residues. The chain's CDR3 is CASSPKFRREVDEQFF. As DNA, the CDR3 is TGTGCCAGCAGCCCCAAGTTTCGGCGGGAAGTCGATGAGCAGTTCTTC.

This clone came up once. The chain combines TRBV6-5 with TRBJ2-2; 8 bases line up with TRBD2. Germline V gene sequence: CDR1 MNHEY, CDR2 SVGAGI. The CDR3 has 14 residues. J gave up 3 bases and V 5 bases, and 2 bases lay outside the gene matches. The CDR3 sequence: CASSLAGHTGELFF. CDR3 in DNA: TGTGCCAGCAGTCTAGCGGGTCACACCGGGGAGCTGTTTTTT.

The rearrangement links TRBV24-1 to TRBJ1-2; D may be TRBD1 (6 bases). The CDR3 covers 14 residues. V shed 3 bases and J shed 7 bases, with 14 bases lying between them. Germline V gives CDR1 KGHDR, CDR2 SFDVKD. The CDR3 protein is CATSDLGGSGGYTF. The CDR3 coding sequence is TGTGCCACCAGTGATCTGGGGGGCTCAGGTGGCTACACCTTC.

This chain links TRBV19 with TRBJ2-1; 8 nucleotides agree with TRBD2. V dropped 5 bases and J dropped 0; count of bases not matched to a gene: 6. The CDR3 length is 16 residues. CDR1 and CDR2 from the germline V gene are LNHDA and SQIVND (reference sequence). CDR3 bases: TGTGCCAGTAGTGCGATAGCGGGGACCTCCTACAATGAGCAGTTCTTC. Translated, it gives CASSAIAGTSYNEQFF.

This chain links TRBV5-6 with TRBJ2-5; D is unresolved. With 2 bases removed from V and 3 bases from J, the gap between germline ends came to 8 bases. The CDR3 sequence is 13 residues long. Germline V gene sequence: CDR1 SGHDT, CDR2 YYEEEE. The CDR3 DNA follows: TGTGCCAGCAGCTTATTAGGAGAAGAGACCCAGTACTTC. It encodes CASSLLGEETQYF.

The chain has TRBV6-5 and TRBJ1-2; no clear D gene. Trimming stripped 2 bases from V and 0 bases from J, with 10 bases between. Germline CDR1 reads MNHEY; CDR2 reads SVGAGI. There are 15 residues in the CDR3. The CDR3 sequence: CASSYDRQPNYGYTF. The CDR3 DNA follows: TGTGCCAGCAGTTACGACCGGCAGCCTAACTATGGCTACACCTTC.

The chain is built from TRBV5-5 and TRBJ1-3; no firm D call. From germline, CDR1 is SGHKS and CDR2 YYEKEE (reference sequence). V lost 0 bases to trimming and J lost 9 bases, with 10 bases between them. The CDR3 consists of 13 residues. In DNA, the CDR3 is TGTGCCAGCAGCTTGGCCGACATGGGCACCATATATTTT. Encoded protein: CASSLADMGTIYF.

The V and J genes are TRBV11-2 and TRBJ2-7, with D unresolved. The ends were cut back, 0 bases at V and 0 bases at J, with 6 bases in the middle. In germline, CDR1 is SGHAT, CDR2 FQNNGV. The CDR3 is 14 amino acids. The CDR3 here is CASSLERYSYEQYF. DNA for the CDR3: TGTGCCAGCAGCTTAGAACGATACTCCTACGAGCAGTACTTC.

The sample holds one count of this clone. The chain is built from TRBV4-3 and TRBJ2-3, with D maybe TRBD2 (6 bases). V was clipped by 0 bases and J by 2 bases, with 15 bases between them. Germline lookup yields CDR1 LGHNA and CDR2 YSLEER. This CDR3 region has 17 residues. The CDR3 coding sequence is TGCGCCAGCAGCCAAGAAGGAATGCGGGGCCACACAGATACGCAGTATTTT. Translation: CASSQEGMRGHTDTQYF.

The chain has TRBV30 and TRBJ2-5, with a possible D match to TRBD2 (6 bases). Germline CDR1 GTSNPN, CDR2 SVGIG (reference sequence). The ends were cut back, 3 bases at V and 7 bases at J, with 12 bases in the middle. The CDR3 runs 12 residues. The CDR3 DNA is TGTGCCTGGAGAGCGGGCCCCGGGACCCAGTACTTC. It is translated as CAWRAGPGTQYF.

The chain recombines TRBV6-2 or TRBV6-3 with TRBJ2-7, with D perhaps matching TRBD1 (5 bases). The CDR3 has 16 residues. Per germline, CDR1 MNHEY and CDR2 SVGEGT. Trimming removed 4 bases from V and 1 base from J, with 17 bases in between. CDR3 DNA: TGTGCCAGCAGTTCTCACGGGCAGGGATCTTCCTACGAGCAGTACTTC. It translates to CASSSHGQGSSYEQYF.

The V gene is TRBV3-1 (or the pseudogene TRBV3-2), the J gene TRBJ1-1, with D perhaps matching TRBD1 (6 bases). Germline V gene sequence: CDR1 LGHDT, CDR2 YNNKEL (reference sequence). The CDR3 totals 13 residues. The V end lost 4 bases, the J end lost 4 bases, and 10 bases lay between the germline ends. The CDR3 nucleotides are TGTGCCAGCAGCCGTCGGACAGTCACTGAAGCTTTCTTT. Its protein product is CASSRRTVTEAFF.

The V call is TRBV9, the J call TRBJ2-2, with D possibly TRBD1 on 5 matching bases. This CDR3 has 14 amino acids. Trimming took off 0 bases at V and 6 bases at J, with 9 bases between the two ends. CDR1 and CDR2 (germline): SGDLS, YYNGEE. The CDR3 here is CASSVAGSAGELFF. CDR3 DNA: TGTGCCAGCAGCGTAGCAGGGTCCGCCGGGGAGCTGTTTTTT.

The count of this clone is one. The chain employs TRBV6-2 or TRBV6-3 and TRBJ1-1; TRBD1 agrees at 7 bases. The germline V gene has CDR1 MNHEY and CDR2 SVGEGT. Trimming cost V 2 bases and J 1 base; bases outside gene matches: 13. This CDR3 contains 18 residues. The CDR3 spells CASSYVALRGPPNTEAFF. CDR3 nucleotide sequence: TGTGCCAGCAGTTACGTGGCGTTGAGGGGGCCGCCGAACACTGAAGCTTTCTTT.

The rearrangement joins TRBV2 to TRBJ1-5, with 11 bases identical to TRBD1. The CDR3 loop spans 16 amino acids. The germline V gene has CDR1 SNHLY and CDR2 FYNNEI. Trimming at V came to 4 bases and at J to 2 bases, leaving 4 bases not matched to a gene. CDR3 bases: TGTGCCAGCAGTGGGGACAGGGGGGGAGGCAATCAGCCCCAGCATTTT. It yields the protein CASSGDRGGGNQPQHF.

The chain is built from TRBV6-5 and TRBJ2-5; D remains ambiguous. Per the germline V gene, CDR1 is MNHEY and CDR2 is SVGAGI. V lost 2 bases, J lost 5 bases, and 3 bases lay in between. The CDR3 consists of 11 residues. The CDR3 sequence: CASSYVETQYF. DNA of the CDR3: TGTGCCAGCAGTTACGTTGAGACCCAGTACTTC.

The chain has TRBV7-9 and TRBJ2-2; perhaps TRBD1 as D (6 bases). V was clipped by 4 bases and J by 2 bases, with 14 bases between them. Germline V gene lookup returns CDR1 SEHNR and CDR2 FQNEAQ (reference sequence). The CDR3 consists of 16 residues. The CDR3 DNA reads TGTGCCAGCAGCTATGAGACAGGAGATAACACCGGGGAGCTGTTTTTT. It encodes CASSYETGDNTGELFF.

This clone was seen a single time. The chain uses TRBV6-1 and TRBJ1-5, with D perhaps TRBD1 (5 bases). Germline V gene data show CDR1 as MNHNS and CDR2 as SASEGT. The V end was cut by 1 base, the J end by 2 bases, with 12 bases between. The CDR3 extends over 16 amino acids. This chain's CDR3 is CASSEGWGGGNQPQHF. The CDR3 DNA reads as TGTGCCAGCAGTGAAGGATGGGGGGGAGGCAATCAGCCCCAGCATTTT.

The rearrangement links TRBV30 to TRBJ2-7; D possibly matches TRBD1 or TRBD2 (5 bases each). This CDR3 contains 11 residues. Germline V gene lookup returns CDR1 GTSNPN and CDR2 SVGIG (reference sequence). V was trimmed by 5 bases and J by 4 bases, leaving 9 bases between them. The CDR3 DNA sequence: TGTGCCTGGGGCAGGGAGTACGAGCAGTACTTC. Residues: CAWGREYEQYF.

This sequence joins TRBV6-2 or TRBV6-3 and TRBJ1-2; no firm D call. The CDR3 is 12 amino acids. Trimming cost V 6 bases and J 5 bases, with 10 bases left between them. Per the germline V gene, CDR1 is MNHEY and CDR2 is SVGEGT. CDR3 amino acids: CASSVGPYGYTF. The CDR3 DNA reads TGTGCCAGCAGCGTTGGGCCGTATGGCTACACCTTC.

V and J are TRBV4-1 and TRBJ1-1; no clear D. CDR3 size: 17 residues. V dropped 5 bases and J dropped 3 bases, with 22 bases sitting between them. Germline V CDR1 and CDR2: MGHRA, YSYEKL. In DNA, the CDR3 is TGCGCCAGCAGCTATGGTCCTCCTCGGCGCATGCACACTGAAGCTTTCTTT. Translated, it gives CASSYGPPRRMHTEAFF.

V is TRBV19 and J is TRBJ2-7; 10 nucleotides agree with TRBD1. The length of the CDR3 is 14 residues. The trim removed 6 bases at V and 3 bases at J, leaving 5 bases unmatched. CDR1 is LNHDA and CDR2 is SQIVND in the germline V gene (reference sequence). The CDR3 region has the DNA TGTGCCAGTAGGCAGACAGGGGGCGGCTACGAGCAGTACTTC. It codes for CASRQTGGGYEQYF. The full variable domain, completed using reference TRBV19 and TRBJ2-7, is DGGITQSPKYLFRKEGQNVTLSCEQNLNHDAMYWYRQDPGQGLRLIYYSQIVNDFQKGDIAEGYSVSREKKESFPLTVTSAQKNPTAFYLCASRQTGGGYEQYFGPGTRLTVT.

The chain links TRBV5-1 to TRBJ1-1; tentatively, D is TRBD1 (5 bases). CDR3 size: 13 residues. Trimming removed 2 bases at V and 5 bases at J, with 10 bases between. Germline values: CDR1 SGHRS, CDR2 YFSETQ. The CDR3 DNA is TGCGCCAGCAGCTTCCAGGGCGTTACTGAAGCTTTCTTT. It codes for CASSFQGVTEAFF.

V usage is TRBV7-3 and J usage is TRBJ1-1; a weak D match, TRBD1 (5 bases). The CDR3 runs 14 residues. The V end was cut by 2 bases, the J end by 1 base, with 8 bases between. The germline V gene has CDR1 SGHTA and CDR2 FQGTGA. The CDR3: CASSLSGKNTEAFF. In DNA form, the CDR3 reads TGTGCCAGCAGCTTATCAGGGAAGAACACTGAAGCTTTCTTT.

The V gene is TRBV30, the J gene TRBJ1-5, with a possible D match to TRBD1 (5 bases). The germline CDR1 and CDR2 sequences are GTSNPN and SVGIG (reference sequence). The CDR3 totals 14 residues. The V and J ends lost 0 bases and 7 bases respectively, with 13 bases between them. CDR3 amino acids: CAWSVTGGGQPQHF. For the CDR3, the DNA is TGTGCCTGGAGTGTAACAGGTGGGGGACAGCCCCAGCATTTT.